Included here is one TCR beta chain sequence, with context. This entry belongs to a study of blood T cell repertoires in COVID-19. Looking at the study overall: COVID-19 samples from acute and convalescent phases originated in the United States, Italy and Spain. PBMCs, B-cell-depleted T cells, or T cells were the source of the cDNA or gDNA that made up the material.

The CDR3 loop spans 15 amino acids. Germline CDR1 is SGHRS and CDR2 is YFSETQ. The trim removed 3 bases at V and 2 bases at J, leaving 7 bases unmatched. The repertoire was sequenced with immunoSEQ multiplex PCR; TCRdb's copy has only in-frame clones and lacks some. The sample shows tens of thousands of clones, 80% to 90% of them seen only once. The TCR originated in a man between 45 and 60 years old with active COVID-19. The chain has TRBV5-1 and TRBJ1-2, with 7 nucleotides matching TRBD1. Material for sequencing was peripheral blood. CDR3 residues: CASSYYRGNNYGYTF. The CDR3 DNA reads as TGCGCCAGCAGCTACTACAGGGGAAACAACTATGGCTACACCTTC.